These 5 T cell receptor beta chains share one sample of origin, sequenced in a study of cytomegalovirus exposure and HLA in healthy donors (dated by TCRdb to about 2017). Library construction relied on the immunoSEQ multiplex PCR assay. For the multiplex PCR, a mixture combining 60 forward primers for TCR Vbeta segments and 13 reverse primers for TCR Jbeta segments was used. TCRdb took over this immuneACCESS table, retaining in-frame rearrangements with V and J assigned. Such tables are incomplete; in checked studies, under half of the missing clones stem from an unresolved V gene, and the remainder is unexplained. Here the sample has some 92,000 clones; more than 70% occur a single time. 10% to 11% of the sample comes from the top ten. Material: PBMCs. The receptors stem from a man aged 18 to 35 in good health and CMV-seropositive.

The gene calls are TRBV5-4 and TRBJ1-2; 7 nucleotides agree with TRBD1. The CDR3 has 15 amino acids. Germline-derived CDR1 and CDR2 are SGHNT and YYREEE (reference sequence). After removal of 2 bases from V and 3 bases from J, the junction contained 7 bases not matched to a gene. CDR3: CASSFAAGGDYGYTF. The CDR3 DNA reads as TGTGCCAGCAGCTTCGCCGCAGGGGGAGACTATGGCTACACCTTC. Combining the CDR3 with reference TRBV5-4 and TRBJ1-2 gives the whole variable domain ETGVTQSPTHLIKTRGQQVTLRCSSQSGHNTVSWYQQALGQGPQFIFQYYREEENGRGNFPPRFSGLQFPNYSSELNVNALELDDSALYLCASSFAAGGDYGYTFGSGTRLTVV.

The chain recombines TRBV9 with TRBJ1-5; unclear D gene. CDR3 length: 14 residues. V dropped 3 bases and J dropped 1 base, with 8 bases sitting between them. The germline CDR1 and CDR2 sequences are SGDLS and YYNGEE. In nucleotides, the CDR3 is TGTGCCAGCAGCGGGACGGGGAGCAATCAGCCCCAGCATTTT. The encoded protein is CASSGTGSNQPQHF.

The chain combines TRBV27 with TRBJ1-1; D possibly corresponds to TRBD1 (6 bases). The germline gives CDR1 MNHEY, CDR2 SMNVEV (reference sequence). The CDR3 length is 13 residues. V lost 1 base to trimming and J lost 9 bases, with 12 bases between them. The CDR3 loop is CASSLYREFKAFF. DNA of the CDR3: TGTGCCAGCAGTTTATACAGGGAGTTTAAAGCTTTCTTT.

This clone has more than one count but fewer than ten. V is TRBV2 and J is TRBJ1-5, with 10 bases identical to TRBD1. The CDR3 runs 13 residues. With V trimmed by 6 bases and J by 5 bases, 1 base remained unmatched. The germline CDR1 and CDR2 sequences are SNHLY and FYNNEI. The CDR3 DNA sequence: TGTGCCAGCAGCGGGACAGGGGATCAGCCCCAGCATTTT. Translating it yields CASSGTGDQPQHF.

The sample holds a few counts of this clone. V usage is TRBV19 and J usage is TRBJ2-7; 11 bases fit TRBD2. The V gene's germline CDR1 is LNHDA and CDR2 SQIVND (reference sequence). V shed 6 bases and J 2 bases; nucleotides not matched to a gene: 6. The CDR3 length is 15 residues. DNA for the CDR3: TGTGCCAGTAGAACACTAGCGGGGGAGGCCTACGAGCAGTACTTC. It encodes CASRTLAGEAYEQYF.